The present entry profiles one T cell receptor beta chain with its context. V lost 5 bases, J lost 2 bases, and 13 bases lay in between. Germline V CDR1 and CDR2: SGHNT, YENEEA. The CDR3 is made up of 14 amino acids. Enrolment of Seattle patients took place during active infection, and they were followed longitudinally. These data come from a study of blood T cell repertoires in COVID-19. Study-level background: Samples came from the United States, Italy and Spain, spanning acute and convalescent COVID-19. In each case, the material was cDNA or gDNA derived from T cells, B-cell-depleted T cells, or PBMCs.

Per the study methods: Scientists estimated how many nucleated cells there were by amplifying reference gene primers. Some clones are missing from TCRdb's copy, which holds only in-frame ones; the method was immunoSEQ multiplex PCR. V, J and clone size reflect that table, while D and trimming were determined from the DNA. The sample lists around 120,000 clones; about 92% were seen once. The receptor was derived from a man in his sixties with COVID-19, enrolled during active disease. The chain links TRBV11-3 to TRBJ2-7; TRBD1 might be the D (6 bases). Sequencing was performed on peripheral blood. CDR3 loop: CASSPSDSTYEQYF. The DNA of the CDR3 is TGTGCCAGCAGCCCCTCGGACAGCACCTACGAGCAGTACTTC.